These T cell receptor beta chains were read from a single sample in a study of cytomegalovirus exposure and HLA in healthy donors. Sequencing used immunoSEQ multiplex PCR; TCRdb keeps in-frame clones, though not all of them. The sample lists about 180,000 clones, 82% occurring once. Specimen: PBMCs. Every receptor here comes from a man in his forties in good health and CMV-seronegative. Both conserved end residues are part of each CDR3. The D gene is left open where the match is weak. Clone sizes are given selectively: once, few, many, or a class where the clone is expanded.

j_call	v_call	clone_size	d_call	cdr3_aa	cdr3_nt
TRBJ1-4	TRBV5-1	-	-	CASSLGQILNEKLFF	TGCGCCAGCAGCTTGGGACAGATACTCAATGAAAAACTGTTTTTT
TRBJ2-7	TRBV4-2	-	-	CASSQAMGTGSEQYF	TGTGCCAGCAGCCAAGCAATGGGTACAGGGAGCGAGCAGTACTTC
TRBJ2-7	TRBV28	few	-	CASSLIGEQYF	TGTGCCAGCAGTTTAATCGGCGAGCAGTACTTC
TRBJ1-1	TRBV10-3	once	TRBD1	CAISTKGAREAFF	TGTGCCATCAGTACCAAGGGGGCGAGAGAGGCTTTCTTT
TRBJ1-1	TRBV19	-	-	CASSSPRGLSNTEAFF	TGTGCCAGTAGTTCGCCAAGGGGACTTAGTAACACTGAAGCTTTCTTT
TRBJ2-5	TRBV7-9	-	-	CASSPWAAEETQYF	TGTGCCAGCAGCCCCTGGGCCGCAGAAGAGACCCAGTACTTC
TRBJ2-3	TRBV2	-	TRBD1	CASSGQGAVADTQYF	TGTGCCAGCAGTGGACAGGGGGCAGTCGCAGATACGCAGTATTTT
TRBJ2-1	TRBV7-9	once	TRBD1	CASRLAAGQGYNEQFF	TGTGCCAGCAGATTAGCGGCGGGACAGGGCTACAATGAGCAGTTCTTC
TRBJ2-1	TRBV28	-	TRBD2	CASSPRIAGRNNEQFF	TGTGCCAGCAGTCCCAGGATAGCGGGCCGAAACAATGAGCAGTTCTTC
TRBJ2-7	TRBV29-1	once	-	CSVDGGTGTYEQYF	TGCAGCGTTGACGGCGGGACCGGGACCTACGAGCAGTACTTC
TRBJ1-1	TRBV11-2	few	-	CASSLQGLIRNTEAFF	TGTGCCAGCAGCTTACAGGGGCTCATTAGAAACACTGAAGCTTTCTTT
TRBJ1-5	TRBV30	-	-	CAWSVGQVQPQHF	TGTGCCTGGAGTGTGGGCCAGGTTCAGCCCCAGCATTTT
TRBJ2-1	TRBV30	-	-	CAWSVGPLGREGDEQFF	TGTGCCTGGAGTGTAGGCCCCCTGGGCAGGGAGGGGGATGAGCAGTTCTTC
TRBJ1-5	TRBV19	-	TRBD1	CASSIDLGTGTTPQHF	TGTGCCAGTAGTATAGATCTAGGGACAGGGACAACGCCCCAGCATTTT
TRBJ2-7	TRBV5-1	-	-	CASSLAAGTYEQYF	TGCGCCAGCAGCTTGGCCGCAGGAACCTACGAGCAGTACTTC
TRBJ2-2	TRBV30	few	TRBD2	CAWSELAGGPNTGELFF	TGTGCCTGGAGCGAACTAGCGGGGGGGCCTAACACCGGGGAGCTGTTTTTT
TRBJ1-1	TRBV28	-	-	CASSPGILNTEAFF	TGTGCCAGCAGTCCCGGGATCCTAAACACTGAAGCTTTCTTT
TRBJ1-5	TRBV11-2	-	-	CASSLGAGSNQPQHF	TGTGCCAGCAGCTTAGGCGCAGGTAGCAATCAGCCCCAGCATTTT
TRBJ1-5	TRBV7-8	-	-	CASSLLVTDNQPQHF	TGTGCCAGCAGCTTACTTGTGACAGACAATCAGCCCCAGCATTTT
TRBJ1-1	TRBV4-2	few	-	CASSQDPDTEAFF	TGTGCCAGCAGCCAAGACCCAGACACTGAAGCTTTCTTT
TRBJ1-2	TRBV28	-	-	CASSPTGRPNYGYTF	TGTGCCAGCAGCCCGACAGGAAGACCTAACTATGGCTACACCTTC
TRBJ1-1	TRBV6-5	-	-	CASRGAGAGNTEAFF	TGTGCCAGCAGAGGCGCGGGAGCAGGGAACACTGAAGCTTTCTTT
TRBJ2-5	TRBV4-1	-	TRBD2	CASSQEGLAGGRQETQYF	TGCGCCAGCAGCCAAGAGGGACTAGCGGGGGGGCGCCAAGAGACCCAGTACTTC
TRBJ2-1	TRBV7-8	-	-	CASSLVSLYSSSYNEQFF	TGTGCCAGCAGCTTAGTGAGTCTCTACTCAAGCTCCTACAATGAGCAGTTCTTC
TRBJ2-3	TRBV4-3	-	-	CASSKSRPKDTDTQYF	TGCGCCAGCAGCAAATCTAGACCGAAAGACACAGATACGCAGTATTTT
TRBJ1-1	TRBV29-1	-	-	CSARTGSLNTEAFF	TGCAGCGCCAGGACGGGAAGCCTTAACACTGAAGCTTTCTTT
TRBJ2-3	TRBV7-3	-	TRBD2	CASSLTGGGSSRTDTQYF	TGTGCCAGCAGCTTAACCGGGGGAGGGTCCTCCAGAACAGATACGCAGTATTTT
TRBJ2-2	TRBV5-1	few	TRBD2	CASRFRLAGAGNTGELFF	TGCGCCAGCAGATTTAGACTAGCGGGGGCCGGGAACACCGGGGAGCTGTTTTTT
TRBJ2-7	TRBV6-5	-	-	CASSYSNASPNEQYF	TGTGCCAGCAGTTACTCGAACGCTAGCCCCAACGAGCAGTACTTC
TRBJ2-6	TRBV19	-	-	CASTLARSRQVAGANVLTF	TGTGCCAGTACGTTGGCGCGGTCACGACAGGTAGCTGGGGCCAACGTCCTGACTTTC
TRBJ2-3	TRBV19	-	TRBD2	CASSEGGGADTQYF	TGTGCCAGTAGTGAAGGTGGGGGGGCAGATACGCAGTATTTT
TRBJ1-6	TRBV6-5	-	TRBD1	CASSYEGQGYSPLHF	TGTGCCAGCAGTTACGAGGGACAGGGGTACTCACCCCTCCACTTT
TRBJ2-1	TRBV27	-	-	CASSLGGPYNEQFF	TGTGCCAGCAGTTTAGGGGGCCCCTACAATGAGCAGTTCTTC
TRBJ1-5	TRBV2	-	-	CASRMGARSNQPQHF	TGTGCCAGCAGAATGGGGGCGAGGAGCAATCAGCCCCAGCATTTT
TRBJ2-2	TRBV7-2	-	TRBD2	CASSSWTSGTGELFF	TGTGCCAGCAGCTCCTGGACTAGCGGCACCGGGGAGCTGTTTTTT
TRBJ2-4	TRBV28	-	-	CASSLLASVNIQYF	TGTGCCAGCAGTTTATTAGCGTCCGTAAACATTCAGTACTTC
TRBJ1-1	TRBV7-2	-	-	CASSLAQGRTEAFF	TGTGCCAGCAGCTTAGCGCAAGGGAGGACTGAAGCTTTCTTT
TRBJ2-2	TRBV7-3	-	TRBD1	CASSSTGAANTGELFF	TGTGCCAGCAGCTCCACAGGGGCCGCGAACACCGGGGAGCTGTTTTTT
TRBJ2-1	TRBV7-8	-	-	CASSLTGNNEQFF	TGTGCCAGCAGCTTAACAGGTAACAATGAGCAGTTCTTC
TRBJ2-3	TRBV2	-	TRBD2	CASSTDRGLAGGTDTQYF	TGTGCCAGCAGTACAGATCGGGGACTAGCGGGAGGCACAGATACGCAGTATTTT
TRBJ2-3	TRBV6-1	-	-	CASSEGDSHGDTQYF	TGTGCCAGCAGTGAAGGGGACTCCCACGGGGATACGCAGTATTTT
TRBJ2-7	TRBV5-1	-	TRBD2	CASSLVPRGGAPYEQYF	TGCGCCAGCAGCTTGGTGCCGCGCGGGGGGGCTCCCTACGAGCAGTACTTC
TRBJ2-1	TRBV30	-	TRBD2	CAWSPPGSGGAGNEQFF	TGTGCCTGGAGTCCCCCGGGTAGCGGGGGGGCAGGGAATGAGCAGTTCTTC
TRBJ2-7	TRBV15	-	-	CATSIGGALYEQYF	TGTGCCACCAGCATCGGAGGGGCCCTTTACGAGCAGTACTTC
TRBJ1-2	TRBV29-1	-	TRBD1	CSVESGGSGYTF	TGCAGCGTTGAATCAGGGGGAAGTGGCTACACCTTC
TRBJ2-4	TRBV7-2	-	TRBD2	CASSPPGGTTKNIQYF	TGTGCCAGCAGCCCCCCGGGGGGGACCACCAAAAACATTCAGTACTTC
TRBJ1-3	TRBV9	-	TRBD1	CASSVDRGGGNTIYF	TGTGCCAGCAGCGTAGACAGGGGAGGCGGAAACACCATATATTTT
TRBJ1-4	TRBV9	-	-	CASSVSSGGKANEKLFF	TGTGCCAGCAGCGTATCGTCGGGGGGGAAGGCAAACGAAAAACTGTTTTTT
TRBJ1-1	TRBV2	-	TRBD1	CARQQGAGRTEAFF	TGTGCCAGGCAACAGGGGGCAGGACGGACTGAAGCTTTCTTT
TRBJ1-1	TRBV28	-	-	CASSLGGRTEAFF	TGTGCCAGCAGTTTAGGGGGCCGCACTGAAGCTTTCTTT